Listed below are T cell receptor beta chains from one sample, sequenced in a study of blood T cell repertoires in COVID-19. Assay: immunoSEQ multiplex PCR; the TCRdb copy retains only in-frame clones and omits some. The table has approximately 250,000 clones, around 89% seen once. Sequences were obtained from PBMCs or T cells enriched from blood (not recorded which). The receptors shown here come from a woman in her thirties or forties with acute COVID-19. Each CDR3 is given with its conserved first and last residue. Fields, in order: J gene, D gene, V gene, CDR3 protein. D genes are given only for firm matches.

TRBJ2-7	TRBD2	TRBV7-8	CASSLVASGASYEQYF
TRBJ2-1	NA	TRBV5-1	CASSLATSNNEQFF
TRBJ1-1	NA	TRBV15	CATSRDLARGRGTEAFF
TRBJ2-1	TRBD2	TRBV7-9	CASSLKGLADVFSYNEQFF
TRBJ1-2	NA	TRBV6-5	CASSYQSGRGLVGYTF
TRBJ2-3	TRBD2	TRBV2	CASSLGLAAYTDTQYF
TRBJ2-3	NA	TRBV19	CASSTRRSGFTDTQYF
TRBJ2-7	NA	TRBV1	CTSLDRGDDEQYF
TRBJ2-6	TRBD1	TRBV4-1	CASSQRPGQGSGANVLTF
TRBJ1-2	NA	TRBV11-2	CASSLGLTFYGYTF
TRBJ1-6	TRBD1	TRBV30	CAWGQGIPNSPLHF
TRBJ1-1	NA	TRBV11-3	CASKEGMLNTEAFF
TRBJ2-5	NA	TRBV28	CASSPPRGNGWETQYF
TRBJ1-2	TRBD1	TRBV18	CASSPPGTGSNSNYGYTF
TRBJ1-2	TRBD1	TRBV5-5	CASQTQGQNYGYTF
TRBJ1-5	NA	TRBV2	CASSPLTENQPQHF
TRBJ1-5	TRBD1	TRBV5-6	CASSNGTGENQPQHF
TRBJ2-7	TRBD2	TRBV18	CASSPRLAESYEQYF
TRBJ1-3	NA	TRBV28	CASSTGPDTIYF
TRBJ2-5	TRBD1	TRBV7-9	CASSPPDRGVLFQYF
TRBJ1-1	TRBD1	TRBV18	CASSEQGLGDTEAFF
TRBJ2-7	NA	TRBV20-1	CSARGDYEQYF
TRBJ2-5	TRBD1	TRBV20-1	CSASTGQGAETQYF
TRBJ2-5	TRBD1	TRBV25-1	CASSPLGTGIQETQYF
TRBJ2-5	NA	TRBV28	CASLDREPQETQYF
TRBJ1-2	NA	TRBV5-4	CASSLGGHLLF
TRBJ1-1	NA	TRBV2	CASSGSVTEAFF
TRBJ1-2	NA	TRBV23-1	CASSREEGGYTF
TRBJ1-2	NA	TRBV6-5	CASSYTTGYGYTF
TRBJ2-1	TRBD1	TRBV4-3	CASSQDRGRYNEQFF
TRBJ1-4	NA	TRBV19	CASSIYSGVSEEKLFF
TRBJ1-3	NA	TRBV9	CASSRGAGRDGNTIYF
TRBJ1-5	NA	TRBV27	CASSFGDQPQHF
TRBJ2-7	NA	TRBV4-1	CASSQNIPYEQYF
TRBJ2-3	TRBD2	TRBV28	CASSSLAGIGTDTQYF
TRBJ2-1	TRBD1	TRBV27	CASSLTGIYNEQFF
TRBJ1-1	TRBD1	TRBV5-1	CASSLVGQGAEAFF
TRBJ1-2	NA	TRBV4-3	CASSQEWQALYGYTF
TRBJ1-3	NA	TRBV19	CASSMWGGSGNTIYF
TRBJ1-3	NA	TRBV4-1	CASSQERGPDPTPGNTIYF
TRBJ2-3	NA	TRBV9	CASSVWVSGADTQYF
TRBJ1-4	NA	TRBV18	CASSPSAGPSTNEKLFF
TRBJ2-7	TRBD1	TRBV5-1	CASSLGQGDYEQYF
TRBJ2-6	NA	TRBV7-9	CASSLRVSGANVLTF
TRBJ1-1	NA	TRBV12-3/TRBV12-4	CASRVWEGGAFF
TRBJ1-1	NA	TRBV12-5	CASGFRQLAEAFF
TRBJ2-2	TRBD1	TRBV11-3	CASSLGQGARGSTGELFF
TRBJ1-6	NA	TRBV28	CASRGGSYNSPLHF
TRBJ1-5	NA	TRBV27	CASSYRVSNQPQHF
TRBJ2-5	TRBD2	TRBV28	CASSKTLAGGSETQYF